This TCR beta chain was documented in a study of shared clonotypes between healthy human individuals. This clone was detected once. Germline assignment: CDR1 LNHDA and CDR2 SQIVND (reference sequence). V dropped 6 bases and J dropped 3; count of bases not matched to a gene: 4. This CDR3 has 13 amino acids. Some clones are missing from TCRdb's copy, which holds only in-frame ones; the method was immunoSEQ multiplex PCR. The data show over a million clones, 98% seen once. The chain joins TRBV19 to TRBJ2-5; TRBD1 matches at 7 bases. The sample taken for sequencing was naive CD4+ T cells sorted from blood. Subset denoted: CD45RA+ positively selected. The receptor comes from a man aged 25-45 years in good health. The CDR3 protein is CASSYDREETQYF. In DNA form, the CDR3 reads TGTGCCAGTAGCTACGACAGGGAAGAGACCCAGTACTTC.